The T cell receptor beta chain under discussion was sequenced for a study of cytomegalovirus exposure and HLA in healthy donors. Study observations and caveats: Presence/absence analysis assumed near-uniform sequencing depth across donors. Beyond CMV serostatus, there was no information to go on about immune exposure. In a later analysis, most CMV-associated TCR beta chains appeared HLA-restricted.

A remark on this clone: Its antigen is undetermined.

The length of the CDR3 is 14 residues. V lost 4 bases and J lost 7, with 14 bases in between. Germline V CDR1 and CDR2: SGHNT, YYREEE (reference sequence). PCR used 60 Vbeta primers and 13 Jbeta primers. Libraries were prepared by immunoSEQ multiplex PCR; TCRdb keeps only in-frame clonotypes and omits some of them. The profile covers tens of thousands of clones, with 55% to 65% appearing a single time and 15% taken by the ten largest. This TCR came from a woman aged 40 to 50 in good health and CMV-seropositive. Sequencing was carried out using PBMCs. The V call is TRBV5-4, the J call TRBJ2-2; maybe TRBD1 (6 bases). The CDR3 DNA follows: TGTGCCAGCAGCGTGGACAGTTATAACGGGGAGCTGTTTTTT. Protein: CASSVDSYNGELFF.